Below, 21 T cell receptor beta chains from the same sample are listed, as sequenced in a study of shared clonotypes between healthy human individuals. Method: immunoSEQ multiplex PCR; TCRdb's copy keeps in-frame clones and lacks some. Here the sample spans about half a million clones, around four fifths being singletons. Sequenced: PBMCs. These receptors came from a woman aged 40 to 50 in good health. Some clones in this sample may be carry-over from other donors' samples.

The rearrangement joins TRBV2 to TRBJ2-3; TRBD2 aligns across 8 bases. The CDR3 has 14 residues. The J segment lost 2 bases and the V segment lost 11 bases, leaving 9 bases of the junction unmatched. The germline CDR1 and CDR2 sequences are SNHLY and FYNNEI. The CDR3 DNA reads as TGTGCCGACAGACTAGCGTTTCACACAGATACGCAGTATTTT. Translated, it gives CADRLAFHTDTQYF.

The V and J genes are TRBV30 and TRBJ1-5, with D possibly TRBD1 on 6 matching bases. The germline V gene has CDR1 GTSNPN and CDR2 SVGIG (reference sequence). Trimming stripped 5 bases from V and 4 bases from J, with 21 bases between. The CDR3 length is 16 residues. CDR3 region: CAWWPRTVHVNQPQHF. The DNA for the CDR3 is TGTGCCTGGTGGCCACGGACAGTCCACGTTAATCAGCCCCAGCATTTT. Full variable domain (remainder filled in from reference TRBV30 and TRBJ1-5): SQTIHQWPATLVQPVGSPLSLECTVEGTSNPNLYWYRQAAGRGLQLLFYSVGIGQISSEVPQNLSASRPQDRQFILSSKKLLLSDSGFYLCAWWPRTVHVNQPQHFGDGTRLSIL.

As regards this clone: One end of the junction is discordant with germline, which a read error may explain. CDR3 residues: CASSRGGLNTEALF. CDR3 nucleotide sequence: TGTGCCAGCAGCCGCGGGGGGCTGAACACTGAAGCTCTCTTT. The chain carries TRBV28 and TRBJ1-1; the D gene is possibly TRBD1 (6 bases). In germline, CDR1 is MDHEN, CDR2 SYDVKM. This CDR3 spans 14 amino acids.

This chain links TRBV2 with TRBJ1-1; possible D gene TRBD1, 5 bases. CDR3 length: 15 amino acids. V lost 4 bases and J lost 4, with 16 bases in between. Germline assignment: CDR1 SNHLY and CDR2 FYNNEI. As DNA, the CDR3 is TGTGCCAGCAGTGGACAGTTATTACAGAGCACTGAAGCTTTCTTT. Translated, it gives CASSGQLLQSTEAFF.

Only one count was recorded for this clone. The rearrangement links TRBV19 to TRBJ1-2; 8 bases are shared with TRBD1. Trimming cost V 9 bases and J 4 bases; bases outside gene matches: 13. The germline V gene encodes CDR1 LNHDA and CDR2 SQIVND (reference sequence). The CDR3 is 15 amino acids. CDR3 sequence: CASPHGQGELYGYTF. For the CDR3, the DNA is TGTGCCAGCCCCCATGGACAGGGAGAACTCTATGGCTACACCTTC.

The chain couples TRBV9 to TRBJ2-7, with 12 bases lining up with TRBD1. The germline V gene encodes CDR1 SGDLS and CDR2 YYNGEE. This CDR3 contains 15 residues. V lost 0 bases to trimming and J lost 6 bases; unmatched junction nucleotides: 4. The CDR3 protein is CASSVEGTGGGEQYF. The CDR3 DNA sequence: TGTGCCAGCAGCGTAGAAGGGACAGGGGGCGGCGAGCAGTACTTC.

Regarding this clone: A read error is the likely source, as a far larger clone sits one nucleotide away. Other DNA sequences within the sample encode an identical CDR3. The chain carries TRBV19 and TRBJ1-1, with D perhaps matching TRBD1 (6 bases). CDR3 length: 15 amino acids. The germline CDR1 and CDR2 sequences are LNHDA and SQIVND (reference sequence). In DNA, the CDR3 is TGCGCCAGTTCCCCTTGGGGGACATCGAACACTGAAGCTTTCTTT. Protein sequence: CASSPWGTSNTEAFF. Looking up the rest from reference TRBV19 and TRBJ1-1 gives the full variable domain: DGGITQSPKYLFRKEGQNVTLSCEQNLNHDAMYWYRQDPGQGLRLIYYSQIVNDFQKGDIAEGYSVSREKKESFPLTVTSAQKNPTAFYLCASSPWGTSNTEAFFGQGTRLTVV.

This chain links TRBV15 with TRBJ2-1; a weak D match, TRBD2 (6 bases). Germline assignment: CDR1 LNHNV and CDR2 YYDKDF (reference sequence). CDR3 length equals 17 residues. Deletions cut 1 base from V and 3 bases from J, with 16 bases between. The CDR3 DNA reads TGTGCCACCAGCAGAGTAGACCGGGACTGGGGCTACAATGAGCAGTTCTTC. It codes for CATSRVDRDWGYNEQFF.

V is TRBV11-2 and J is TRBJ2-1; 7 nucleotides agree with TRBD2. The ends lost 5 bases at V and 3 bases at J; junction bases unmatched: 10. Germline lookup yields CDR1 SGHAT and CDR2 FQNNGV. The CDR3 totals 16 residues. CDR3 nucleotides: TGTGCCAGCAGCCCCGCCGGGGGGAGGGTCTACAATGAGCAGTTCTTC. Its translation is CASSPAGGRVYNEQFF.

The V gene is TRBV6-1, the J gene TRBJ2-1; D is possibly TRBD2 (6 bases). Trimming removed 6 bases at V and 2 bases at J, with 14 bases between. CDR1 is MNHNS and CDR2 is SASEGT in the germline V gene. The CDR3 spans 15 residues. This CDR3 reads CASSGLTPAYNEQFF. CDR3 coding DNA: TGTGCCAGCAGCGGACTAACCCCTGCCTACAATGAGCAGTTCTTC.

This clone was found once. CDR3 in amino acids: CASGLTSGTYNEQFF. DNA for the CDR3: TGTGCCAGCGGACTGACTAGCGGGACTTACAATGAGCAGTTCTTC. This chain uses TRBV11-2 with TRBJ2-1; 11 bases line up with TRBD2. Germline CDR1 reads SGHAT; CDR2 reads FQNNGV. This CDR3 has 15 amino acids. Germline trimming cut 8 bases from V and 4 bases from J; bases unmatched to any gene: 7.

The CDR3 spells CASSPNHHGRQAGELFF. CDR3 coding DNA: TGCGCCAGCAGCCCAAACCACCACGGGAGGCAGGCCGGGGAGCTGTTTTTT. V gene TRBV4-3 combines with J gene TRBJ2-2; TRBD2 agrees at 7 bases. This CDR3 comprises 17 residues. Trimming at V came to 4 bases and at J to 6 bases, leaving 14 bases not matched to a gene. Germline values: CDR1 LGHNA, CDR2 YSLEER.

The rearrangement links TRBV5-5 to TRBJ2-2; D unresolved. V gave up 4 bases and J gave up 4 bases, with 11 bases separating them. Germline CDR1 and CDR2: SGHKS and YYEKEE (reference sequence). This CDR3 region has 14 residues. CDR3 in amino acids: CASSPPSSTGELFF. CDR3 DNA: TGTGCCAGCAGCCCCCCTAGTAGCACCGGGGAGCTGTTTTTT.

CDR3 amino acids: CASSRAGVAEQFF. CDR3 in DNA: TGTGCCAGCAGTCGAGCGGGAGTTGCTGAGCAGTTCTTC. The genes are TRBV6-5 and TRBJ2-1, with TRBD2 identical over 8 bases. Per germline, CDR1 MNHEY and CDR2 SVGAGI. V trimming: 5 bases; J trimming: 9 bases; junction bases outside the gene matches: 6. The CDR3 spans 13 residues.

The chain recombines TRBV28 with TRBJ2-1; D is unresolved. The V end lost 5 bases, the J end lost 5 bases, and 7 bases lay between the germline ends. Germline CDR1 reads MDHEN; CDR2 reads SYDVKM. The CDR3 has 12 residues. For the CDR3, the DNA is TGTGCCAGCAGTAGGGTTAACAATGAGCAGTTCTTC. Encoded protein: CASSRVNNEQFF.

The chain combines TRBV9 with TRBJ1-2, with D possibly being TRBD1 (5 bases). Per germline, CDR1 SGDLS and CDR2 YYNGEE. The CDR3 has 15 residues. Trimming shortened V by 0 bases and J by 0 bases, and 9 bases separated the two germline ends. CDR3 residues: CASSVEQVTNYGYTF. In nucleotides, the CDR3 is TGTGCCAGCAGCGTAGAACAGGTCACTAACTATGGCTACACCTTC.

V and J are TRBV7-2 and TRBJ2-4; TRBD2 aligns across 14 bases. Germline V lookup: CDR1 SGHTA, CDR2 FQGNSA. The CDR3 extends over 18 amino acids. V dropped 5 bases and J dropped 0; count of bases not matched to a gene: 6. The CDR3 DNA sequence: TGTGCCAGCAGCCTCCGACTAGCGGGAGGGCTAGCCAAAAACATTCAGTACTTC. Its protein product is CASSLRLAGGLAKNIQYF.

The gene calls are TRBV4-2 and TRBJ2-7; no clear D. Trimming removed 2 bases at V and 6 bases at J, with 8 bases between. The CDR3 spans 12 residues. Per germline, CDR1 LGHNA and CDR2 YNFKEQ. In nucleotides, the CDR3 is TGTGCCAGCAGCCAATATCATAGCGAGCAGTACTTC. This sequence encodes CASSQYHSEQYF.

The chain has TRBV28 and TRBJ2-4, with D uncertain. Germline CDR1 reads MDHEN; CDR2 reads SYDVKM. V lost 5 bases and J 0 bases, leaving 5 bases between the germline ends. The CDR3 has 13 amino acids. The CDR3 DNA reads as TGTGCCAGCAGTACTCCAGCCAAAAACATTCAGTACTTC. As protein: CASSTPAKNIQYF.

V usage is TRBV19 and J usage is TRBJ2-1; TRBD2 might be the D (6 bases). CDR1 and CDR2 from the germline V gene are LNHDA and SQIVND (reference sequence). The CDR3 has 15 amino acids. The V gene lost 3 bases and the J gene lost 4 bases, with 13 bases spanning the gap. As DNA, the CDR3 is TGTGCCAGTAGTATTGGAGCGGGTTTGTACAATGAGCAGTTCTTC. The encoded protein is CASSIGAGLYNEQFF.

This clone was detected only a few times. The sample carries other DNA sequences with the same CDR3. V usage is TRBV28 and J usage is TRBJ1-5; unclear D gene. The CDR3 consists of 14 residues. V lost 0 bases to trimming and J lost 0 bases, with 3 bases between them. Germline V lookup: CDR1 MDHEN, CDR2 SYDVKM. CDR3 in amino acids: CASSLWGSNQPQHF. CDR3 DNA: TGTGCCAGCAGTTTATGGGGTAGCAATCAGCCCCAGCATTTT.